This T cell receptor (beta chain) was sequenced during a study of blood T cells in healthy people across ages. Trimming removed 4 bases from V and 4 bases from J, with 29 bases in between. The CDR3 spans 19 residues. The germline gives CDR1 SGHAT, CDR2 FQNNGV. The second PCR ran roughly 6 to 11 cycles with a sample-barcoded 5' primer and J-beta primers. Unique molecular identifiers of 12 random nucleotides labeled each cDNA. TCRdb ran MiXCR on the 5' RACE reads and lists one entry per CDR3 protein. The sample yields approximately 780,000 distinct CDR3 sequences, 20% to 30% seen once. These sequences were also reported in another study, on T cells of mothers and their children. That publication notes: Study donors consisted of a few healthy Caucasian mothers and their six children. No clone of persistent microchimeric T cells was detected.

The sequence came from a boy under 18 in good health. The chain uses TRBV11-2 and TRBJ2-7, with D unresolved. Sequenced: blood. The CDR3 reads CASSSPIVGDFDLSYEQYF. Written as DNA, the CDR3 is TGTGCCAGCAGCTCCCCGATCGTGGGCGATTTCGACTTATCGTACGAGCAGTACTTC.